This entry lists 18 T cell receptor beta chains sequenced from one sample in a study of long-term antiretroviral therapy in people with HIV. A v3.0 immunoSEQ assay was performed at survey level. Only in-frame clones appear in the TCRdb table, and some are missing; sequencing was by immunoSEQ multiplex PCR. The sample holds some 30,000 clones, approximately 85% seen once. The specimen was unsorted PBMCs, collected around 3.3 years after starting antiretroviral therapy. The receptor source for this set is a man in his late teens or twenties with HIV.

The chain couples TRBV9 to TRBJ2-1, with D hard to call. CDR3 length: 13 amino acids. The V gene's germline CDR1 is SGDLS and CDR2 YYNGEE. V was clipped by 3 bases and J by 10 bases, with 14 bases between them. CDR3 protein: CASSGAPLKEQFF. CDR3 nucleotides: TGTGCCAGCAGCGGGGCCCCTTTGAAGGAGCAGTTCTTC.

The J gene is TRBJ2-7, the V gene TRBV11-2; tentatively, D is TRBD1 (5 bases). This CDR3 region has 17 residues. Trimming pared 3 bases from V and 6 bases from J, leaving 24 bases between. CDR1 and CDR2 from the germline V gene are SGHAT and FQNNGV. The chain's CDR3 is CASSFHKGNTFLPEQYF. DNA of the CDR3: TGTGCCAGCAGCTTTCATAAGGGGAATACTTTCCTCCCCGAGCAGTACTTC.

The rearrangement uses TRBV14 and TRBJ2-7; 10 bases are a match to TRBD2. There are 13 residues in the CDR3. The germline V gene has CDR1 SGHDN and CDR2 FVKESK. With 6 bases clipped from V and 3 bases from J, the junction kept 2 bases outside the gene matches. Here the CDR3 reads CASRASGSYEQYF. CDR3 in DNA: TGTGCCAGCAGAGCTAGCGGGAGCTACGAGCAGTACTTC.

In DNA, the CDR3 is TGTGCCAGCAGTTTATCGGGGACAGGGGGCCGGAATGAAAAACTGTTTTTT. Residues: CASSLSGTGGRNEKLFF. V gene TRBV27 combines with J gene TRBJ1-4; 12 nucleotides align to TRBD1. This CDR3 spans 17 amino acids. Germline V lookup: CDR1 MNHEY, CDR2 SMNVEV (reference sequence). V dropped 0 bases and J dropped 5; count of bases not matched to a gene: 4. Filled out from reference TRBV27 and TRBJ1-4, the complete variable domain reads EAQVTQNPRYLITVTGKKLTVTCSQNMNHEYMSWYRQDPGLGLRQIYYSMNVEVTDKGDVPEGYKVSRKEKRNFPLILESPSPNQTSLYFCASSLSGTGGRNEKLFFGSGTQLSVL.

V usage is TRBV5-4 and J usage is TRBJ1-2; 11 bases map to TRBD1. With 3 bases clipped from V and 7 bases from J, the junction kept 5 bases outside the gene matches. Germline CDR1 and CDR2: SGHNT and YYREEE (reference sequence). CDR3 size: 14 residues. CDR3 bases: TGTGCCAGCAGCTCGGGACAGGGGGTTTTTGGCTACACCTTC. Translated, it gives CASSSGQGVFGYTF.

The CDR3: CASSQDPPPGSGANVLTF. The CDR3 region has the DNA TGCGCCAGCAGCCAAGACCCCCCTCCTGGCTCTGGGGCCAACGTCCTGACTTTC. J is TRBJ2-6 and V is TRBV4-1; D call uncertain. Germline CDR1 MGHRA, CDR2 YSYEKL. The V end was cut by 0 bases, the J end by 0 bases, with 12 bases between. This CDR3 has 18 residues.

The rearrangement joins TRBV19 to TRBJ2-7; tentatively, D is TRBD1 or TRBD2 (6 bases each). Trimming cost V 3 bases and J 3 bases, with 24 bases left between them. CDR1 is LNHDA and CDR2 is SQIVND in the germline V gene (reference sequence). This CDR3 contains 18 residues. This CDR3 reads CASSIVRGGTSDGYEQYF. The CDR3, as DNA: TGTGCCAGTAGTATCGTGAGAGGGGGGACCTCGGACGGCTACGAGCAGTACTTC.

The genes are TRBV9 and TRBJ2-5, with 7 bases identical to TRBD2. The V gene's germline CDR1 is SGDLS and CDR2 YYNGEE. The V gene end was trimmed by 4 bases and the J gene end by 1 base; junction bases not matched to a gene: 13. The CDR3 sequence is 17 residues long. CDR3 loop: CASSPRGGGGVQETQYF. For the CDR3, the DNA is TGTGCCAGCAGCCCCCGGGGTGGGGGAGGGGTCCAAGAGACCCAGTACTTC.

V and J are TRBV11-2 and TRBJ2-1, with 7 bases fitting TRBD1. The trim removed 5 bases at V and 7 bases at J, leaving 8 bases unmatched. Germline assignment: CDR1 SGHAT and CDR2 FQNNGV. The CDR3 totals 14 residues. The CDR3 sequence: CASSPRQGVNEQFF. CDR3 sequence (DNA): TGTGCCAGCAGCCCCAGACAGGGTGTGAATGAGCAGTTCTTC.

The J gene is TRBJ2-1, the V gene TRBV5-1; D remains ambiguous. Trimming stripped 3 bases from V and 5 bases from J, with 15 bases between. The CDR3 is 15 residues long. Germline V gene lookup returns CDR1 SGHRS and CDR2 YFSETQ. In DNA, the CDR3 is TGCGCCAGCAGCTCCAGCGTCGACCCGAACAATGAGCAGTTCTTC. As protein: CASSSSVDPNNEQFF.

The J gene is TRBJ2-1, the V gene TRBV10-2; D possibly corresponds to TRBD1 (6 bases). V dropped 6 bases and J dropped 3 bases, with 21 bases sitting between them. Germline V gives CDR1 WSHSY, CDR2 SAAADI. This CDR3 has 17 residues. The CDR3 DNA is TGCGCCAGCAGAGGGGGATCGGCGGGCCCCTTCTACAATGAGCAGTTCTTC. It codes for CASRGGSAGPFYNEQFF.

The chain links TRBV5-6 to TRBJ1-1; D gene ambiguous. CDR3 length equals 13 residues. The V gene's germline CDR1 is SGHDT and CDR2 YYEEEE. Trimming removed 6 bases from V and 4 bases from J, with 13 bases in between. The CDR3 loop is CASTEDGGTEAFF. CDR3 nucleotides: TGTGCCAGCACCGAGGACGGAGGCACTGAAGCTTTCTTT.

The chain couples TRBV7-3 to TRBJ2-1, with 9 bases that match TRBD2. Germline V gene lookup returns CDR1 SGHTA and CDR2 FQGTGA. The CDR3 covers 15 residues. The J segment lost 3 bases and the V segment lost 3 bases, leaving 3 bases of the junction unmatched. The CDR3 region is CASSFLAGVYNEQFF. In DNA form, the CDR3 reads TGTGCCAGCAGCTTTTTAGCGGGAGTCTACAATGAGCAGTTCTTC.

The rearrangement links TRBV27 to TRBJ2-5; D ambiguous. CDR1 is MNHEY and CDR2 is SMNVEV in the germline V gene (reference sequence). Deletions cut 2 bases from V and 4 bases from J, with 8 bases between. The CDR3 sequence is 13 residues long. DNA for the CDR3: TGTGCCAGCAGTTTAACTTTCTTAGAGACCCAGTACTTC. This sequence encodes CASSLTFLETQYF.

This chain connects TRBV27 to TRBJ2-1; a possible D gene is TRBD2 (5 bases). This CDR3 contains 17 residues. The V end was cut by 5 bases, the J end by 0 bases, with 17 bases between. The germline V gene encodes CDR1 MNHEY and CDR2 SMNVEV (reference sequence). The CDR3 DNA reads as TGTGCCAGCAGTAGCCTCGGACTGGCGGACTCCTACAATGAGCAGTTCTTC. Residues: CASSSLGLADSYNEQFF.

The chain joins TRBV2 to TRBJ2-3, with D hard to call. Trimming removed 9 bases at V and 2 bases at J, with 6 bases between. The CDR3 covers 11 residues. Germline V CDR1 and CDR2: SNHLY, FYNNEI. As DNA, the CDR3 is TGTGCCAGGGGGTTCACAGATACGCAGTATTTT. Its translation is CARGFTDTQYF.

This chain joins TRBV5-5 and TRBJ1-1, with D uncertain. Between the trimmed V and J ends, which lost 1 base and 6 bases, there was a span of 16 bases. Germline V gene data show CDR1 as SGHKS and CDR2 as YYEKEE (reference sequence). The CDR3 runs to 15 residues. The CDR3 nucleotides are TGTGCCAGCAGCTTGTTTTCAAGGAGCGGTCCTGAAGCTTTCTTT. This sequence encodes CASSLFSRSGPEAFF.

The chain employs TRBV9 and TRBJ1-1; tentatively, D is TRBD1 (5 bases). Trimming stripped 4 bases from V and 1 base from J, with 5 bases between. Germline lookup yields CDR1 SGDLS and CDR2 YYNGEE. CDR3 length: 12 amino acids. Here the CDR3 reads CASSQGNTEAFF. The CDR3 nucleotides read TGTGCCAGCAGCCAGGGGAACACTGAAGCTTTCTTT.